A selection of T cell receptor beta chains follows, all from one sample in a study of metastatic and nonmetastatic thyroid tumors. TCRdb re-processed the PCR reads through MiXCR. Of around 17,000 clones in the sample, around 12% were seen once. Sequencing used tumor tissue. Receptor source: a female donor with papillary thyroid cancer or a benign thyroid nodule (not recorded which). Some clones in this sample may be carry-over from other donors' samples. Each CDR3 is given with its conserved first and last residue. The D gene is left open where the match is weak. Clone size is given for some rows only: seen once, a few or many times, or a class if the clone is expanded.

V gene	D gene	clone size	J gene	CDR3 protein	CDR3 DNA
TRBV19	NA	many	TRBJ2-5	CASSGAEETQYF	TGTGCCAGTTCCGGAGCCGAAGAGACCCAGTACTTC
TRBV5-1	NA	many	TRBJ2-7	CASSLAARREQYF	TGCGCCAGCAGCTTGGCCGCACGGCGCGAGCAGTACTTC
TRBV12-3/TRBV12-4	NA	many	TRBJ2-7	CASSLGGGKAYEQYF	TGTGCCAGCAGTTTAGGCGGGGGCAAAGCTTACGAGCAGTACTTC
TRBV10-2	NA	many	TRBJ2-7	CASISSAYEQYF	TGCGCCAGCATATCCTCTGCCTACGAGCAGTACTTC
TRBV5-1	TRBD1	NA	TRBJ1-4	CASRQGQGWEKLFF	TGCGCCAGCCGCCAAGGACAGGGTTGGGAAAAACTGTTTTTT
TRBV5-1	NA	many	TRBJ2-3	CASSRRVSQYF	TGCGCCAGCAGCCGACGGGTTTCGCAGTATTTT
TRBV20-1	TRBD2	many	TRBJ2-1	CSATRGSGNDNEQFF	TGCAGTGCTACCCGCGGTAGCGGGAACGACAATGAGCAGTTCTTC
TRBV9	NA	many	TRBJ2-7	CASSGSAGFSYEQYF	TGTGCCAGCAGCGGGTCCGCAGGGTTCTCCTACGAGCAGTACTTC
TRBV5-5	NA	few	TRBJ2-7	CASSLAGHIYEQYF	TGTGCCAGCAGCTTGGCAGGACACATCTACGAGCAGTACTTC
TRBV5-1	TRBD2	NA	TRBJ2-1	CASSSSGTVNNEQFF	TGCGCCAGCAGCTCTAGCGGGACAGTTAACAATGAGCAGTTCTTC
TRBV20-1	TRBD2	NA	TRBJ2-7	CSARALGSGEGEQYF	TGCAGTGCTAGAGCCCTGGGTAGCGGGGAAGGCGAGCAGTACTTC
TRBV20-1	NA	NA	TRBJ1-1	CSARIQGQAFF	TGCAGTGCTAGGATACAGGGTCAAGCTTTCTTT
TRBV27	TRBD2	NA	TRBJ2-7	CASKRSGTSPYEQYF	TGTGCCAGCAAACGTTCCGGGACTAGCCCTTACGAGCAGTACTTC
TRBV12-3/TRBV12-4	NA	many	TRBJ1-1	CASSSTEMNTEAFF	TGTGCCAGCAGTTCGACAGAGATGAACACTGAAGCTTTCTTT
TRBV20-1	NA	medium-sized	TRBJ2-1	CSARSPQSSSEQFF	TGCAGTGCTAGATCCCCCCAGTCATCTAGTGAGCAGTTCTTC
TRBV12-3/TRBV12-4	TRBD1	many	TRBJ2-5	CASKDRGMVETQYF	TGTGCCAGCAAAGACAGGGGGATGGTTGAGACCCAGTACTTC
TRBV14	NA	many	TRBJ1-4	CASSQLGQQLFF	TGTGCCAGCAGCCAACTGGGTCAACAACTGTTTTTT
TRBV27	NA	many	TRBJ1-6	CASSTRGGGPYNSPLHF	TGTGCCAGCAGTACCCGGGGAGGGGGACCCTATAATTCACCCCTCCACTTT
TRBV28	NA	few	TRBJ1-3	CASRPLRTAENTIYF	TGTGCCAGCAGACCCCTCAGGACAGCCGAAAACACCATATATTTT
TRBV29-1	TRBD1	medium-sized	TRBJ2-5	CSLQGYQETQYF	TGCAGCTTACAGGGGTACCAAGAGACCCAGTACTTC
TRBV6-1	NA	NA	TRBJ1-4	CASRIPGRGNEKLFF	TGTGCCAGCAGGATCCCGGGACGGGGAAATGAAAAACTGTTTTTT
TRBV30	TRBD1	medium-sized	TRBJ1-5	CAWSVRGQGGNQPQHF	TGTGCCTGGAGTGTAAGGGGACAGGGGGGAAATCAGCCCCAGCATTTT
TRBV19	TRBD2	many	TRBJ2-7	CASSITLPGLAGYEQYF	TGTGCCAGTAGTATCACGCTTCCGGGACTAGCGGGATACGAGCAGTACTTC
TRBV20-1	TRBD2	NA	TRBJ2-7	CSARDIAGGLYEQYF	TGCAGTGCTAGAGATATAGCGGGAGGGCTATACGAGCAGTACTTC
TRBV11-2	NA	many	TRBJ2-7	CASSSQAYEQYF	TGTGCCAGCAGCTCACAGGCCTACGAGCAGTACTTC
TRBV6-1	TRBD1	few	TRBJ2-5	CASTRWDRAKETQYF	TGTGCCAGCACCCGCTGGGACAGGGCTAAGGAGACCCAGTACTTC
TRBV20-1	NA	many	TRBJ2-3	CSAREIQGRKYF	TGCAGTGCTAGAGAGATACAGGGGAGGAAGTATTTT